This T cell receptor (beta chain) originates from a study of T cell responses to AZD1222 COVID-19 vaccine. General study results and limits: Females outnumbered males among donors, who were mostly white British; clonal diversity was possibly underestimated.

Analysis merged second doses at about 4 or about 12 weeks. With respect to this clone: Its antigen is as yet unknown.

The germline V gene encodes CDR1 GTSNPN and CDR2 SVGIG (reference sequence). The CDR3 is 13 amino acids. V dropped 3 bases and J dropped 3 bases, with 11 bases sitting between them. The table came from immunoSEQ multiplex PCR; TCRdb's copy has only in-frame clones and leaves some out. In the table there are 150,000 to 250,000 clones, roughly 92% of which are singletons. This clonotype originated in an adult who received the AZD1222 COVID-19 vaccine. V usage is TRBV30 and J usage is TRBJ1-1; the D gene is possibly TRBD1 (5 bases). The sequences come from peripheral blood, collected 28 days after the second AZD1222 dose. CDR3: CAWRATGYTEAFF. Written as DNA, the CDR3 is TGTGCCTGGAGGGCTACAGGTTACACTGAAGCTTTCTTT.